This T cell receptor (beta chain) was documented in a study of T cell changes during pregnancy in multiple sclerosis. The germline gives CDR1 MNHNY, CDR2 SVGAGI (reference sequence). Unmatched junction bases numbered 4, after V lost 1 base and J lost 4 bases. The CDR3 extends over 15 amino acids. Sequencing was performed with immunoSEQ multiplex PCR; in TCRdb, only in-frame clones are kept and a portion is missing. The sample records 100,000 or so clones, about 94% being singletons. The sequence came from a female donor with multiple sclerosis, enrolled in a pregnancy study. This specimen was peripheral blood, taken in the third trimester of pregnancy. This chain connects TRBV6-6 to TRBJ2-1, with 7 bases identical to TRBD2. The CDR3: CASSYLEGGYNEQFF. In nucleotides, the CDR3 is TGTGCCAGCAGTTACTTGGAGGGAGGGTACAATGAGCAGTTCTTC.